This T cell receptor (beta chain) is drawn from a study of glioma-infiltrating T cells after dendritic cell vaccination. General study points: Patients with more pretreatment TILs had longer time to progression and survival.

This clone was seen once. Its antigen is not identified. Germline V lookup: CDR1 LGHNA, CDR2 YNFKEQ. The length of the CDR3 is 14 residues. The junction had 6 bases not matched to a gene; V was cut back by 4 bases and J by 4 bases. Generated by immunoSEQ multiplex PCR, the TCRdb table keeps only in-frame clones and is missing some. The sample yields fewer than 90,000 clones, roughly four fifths seen once. Time point reported: after dendritic cell vaccination, including at tumor progression/relapse. Blood PBMC samples: pre-vaccination, two weeks post third vaccination, and at tumor progression. The sample was blood, taken after dendritic cell vaccination. The clonotype comes from a human donor with glioblastoma. The chain uses TRBV4-2 and TRBJ1-2; 7 bases align to TRBD1. As DNA, the CDR3 is TGTGCCAGCAGCCGAACAGGGGTTGCCTATGGCTACACCTTC. Its translation: CASSRTGVAYGYTF.